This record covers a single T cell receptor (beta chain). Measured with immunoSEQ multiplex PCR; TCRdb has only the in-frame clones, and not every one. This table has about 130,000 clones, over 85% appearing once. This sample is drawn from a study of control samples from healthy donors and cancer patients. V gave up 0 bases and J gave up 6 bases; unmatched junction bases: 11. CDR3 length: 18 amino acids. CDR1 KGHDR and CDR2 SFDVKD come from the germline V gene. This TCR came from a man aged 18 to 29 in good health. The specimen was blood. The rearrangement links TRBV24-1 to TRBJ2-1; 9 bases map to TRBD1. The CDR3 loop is CATSDLSDRDREINEQFF. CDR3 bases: TGTGCCACCAGTGATTTGTCGGACCGGGACAGGGAGATCAATGAGCAGTTCTTC.